These 9 T cell receptor beta chains share one sample of origin, sequenced in a study of blood T cell repertoires in COVID-19. Assay: immunoSEQ multiplex PCR; the TCRdb copy retains only in-frame clones and omits some. The data show roughly 200,000 clones, roughly 89% seen once. The sequenced sample was peripheral blood. The receptors shown here come from a man in his forties with acute or convalescent COVID-19.

This chain connects TRBV6-5 to TRBJ1-1; D is unresolved. The CDR3 has 12 amino acids. Germline V gene sequence: CDR1 MNHEY, CDR2 SVGAGI. V was cut by 8 bases and J by 3 bases, with 10 bases left in between. The chain's CDR3 is CASHSGYTEAFF. The CDR3, as DNA: TGTGCCAGCCACTCAGGATACACTGAAGCTTTCTTT.

The rearrangement uses TRBV11-2 and TRBJ2-2, with unresolved D. CDR1 SGHAT and CDR2 FQNNGV come from the germline V gene. The germline V and J ends were trimmed by 5 bases and 2 bases, with 3 bases remaining between them. This CDR3 comprises 12 residues. In nucleotides, the CDR3 is TGTGCCAGCAGCCTTAACACCGGGGAGCTGTTTTTT. Translating gives CASSLNTGELFF.

The CDR3 protein is CASSLVPVDRGRYEQYF. As DNA, the CDR3 is TGTGCCAGCAGCTTGGTGCCGGTGGACAGGGGACGCTACGAGCAGTACTTC. The V call is TRBV5-5, the J call TRBJ2-7; 9 bases line up with TRBD1. Per germline, CDR1 SGHKS and CDR2 YYEKEE (reference sequence). Trimming cost V 0 bases and J 3 bases; bases outside gene matches: 10. The CDR3 is made up of 17 amino acids.

This rearrangement joins TRBV30 to TRBJ2-6; D is possibly TRBD1 (5 bases). V dropped 2 bases and J dropped 4 bases, with 12 bases sitting between them. Per the germline V gene, CDR1 is GTSNPN and CDR2 is SVGIG (reference sequence). The CDR3 is made up of 15 amino acids. The CDR3 loop reads CAWSQGDSGANVLTF. For the CDR3, the DNA is TGTGCCTGGAGTCAAGGGGATTCCGGGGCCAACGTCCTGACTTTC.

The V gene is TRBV6-2 or TRBV6-3, the J gene TRBJ1-1; no definite D call. Germline CDR1 MNHEY, CDR2 SVGEGT. Trimming removed 2 bases from V and 10 bases from J, with 11 bases in between. The CDR3 contains 12 residues. In DNA form, the CDR3 reads TGTGCCAGCAGTTACCCCTTGGGGAGAGCTTTCTTT. This sequence encodes CASSYPLGRAFF.

V and J are TRBV18 and TRBJ2-7; D ambiguous. With 6 bases removed from V and 0 bases from J, the gap between germline ends came to 9 bases. Per the germline V gene, CDR1 is KGHSH and CDR2 is LQKENI. The CDR3 runs to 13 residues. The CDR3 here is CASSPPGSYEQYF. CDR3 sequence (DNA): TGTGCCAGCTCCCCCCCGGGCTCCTACGAGCAGTACTTC.

The chain combines TRBV4-1 with TRBJ2-7; 7 bases fit TRBD1. After removal of 4 bases from V and 3 bases from J, the junction contained 3 bases not matched to a gene. The CDR3 totals 13 residues. The germline V gene encodes CDR1 MGHRA and CDR2 YSYEKL. The CDR3 bases are TGCGCCAGCAGCCTCCGGGACAGCTACGAGCAGTACTTC. This gives the protein CASSLRDSYEQYF.

This chain uses TRBV11-1 with TRBJ2-1; D possibly corresponds to TRBD1 (6 bases). CDR1 SGHAT and CDR2 FQDESV come from the germline V gene (reference sequence). Trimming shortened V by 2 bases and J by 3 bases, and 11 bases separated the two germline ends. This CDR3 has 15 residues. CDR3 nucleotides: TGTGCCAGCAGCTTATATCAGGGGAACTACAATGAGCAGTTCTTC. Translating it yields CASSLYQGNYNEQFF.

The rearrangement uses TRBV4-2 and TRBJ2-7; no firm D call. Trimming took off 0 bases at V and 4 bases at J, with 16 bases between the two ends. The germline gives CDR1 LGHNA, CDR2 YNFKEQ. The CDR3 totals 16 residues. The CDR3, as DNA: TGTGCCAGCAGCCAAGATTCCACAGATGTCAGGTACGAGCAGTACTTC. Residues: CASSQDSTDVRYEQYF.